What follows are 28 T cell receptor beta chains derived from one specimen sequenced in a study of cytomegalovirus exposure and HLA in healthy donors. PCR was performed using 60 Vbeta and 13 Jbeta primers. The method was immunoSEQ multiplex PCR; TCRdb's version includes in-frame clones alone and lacks a portion of them. The sample shows around 210,000 clones, 70% to 90% of them seen only once. The sequencing sample was made of PBMCs. The source is a girl aged 2 to 10 in good health and CMV-seronegative.

A single count supports this clone. The genes are TRBV6-1 and TRBJ2-7, with D possibly TRBD2 on 5 matching bases. The CDR3 extends over 12 amino acids. V lost 1 base and J lost 6, with 7 bases in between. CDR1 is MNHNS, CDR2 SASEGT, per germline. CDR3 amino acids: CASSEVGGEQYF. The CDR3 DNA is TGTGCCAGCAGTGAAGTCGGAGGCGAGCAGTACTTC.

This sequence joins TRBV6-5 and TRBJ1-2, with 7 bases matching TRBD1. Unmatched junction bases numbered 11, after V lost 6 bases and J lost 7 bases. The germline CDR1 and CDR2 sequences are MNHEY and SVGAGI. The CDR3 is 14 amino acids. In DNA form, the CDR3 reads TGTGCCAGCAGGCGACCGACAGGGAAACTTGGCTACACCTTC. Translating gives CASRRPTGKLGYTF.

V gene TRBV28 combines with J gene TRBJ2-3; the D is unclear. V was cut by 1 base and J by 6 bases, with 2 bases left in between. Germline V gene sequence: CDR1 MDHEN, CDR2 SYDVKM. CDR3 length equals 11 residues. The CDR3 is CASSLSDTQYF. The DNA of the CDR3 is TGTGCCAGCAGTTTATCGGATACGCAGTATTTT.

The V call is TRBV29-1, the J call TRBJ2-7, with 7 bases fitting TRBD1. The CDR3 is made up of 14 amino acids. In germline, CDR1 is SQVTM, CDR2 ANQGSEA. Trimming cost V 4 bases and J 5 bases; bases outside gene matches: 11. CDR3 DNA: TGCAGCGTTGGGGGGACAGAGGAATACAACGAGCAGTACTTC. As protein: CSVGGTEEYNEQYF.

V usage is TRBV2 and J usage is TRBJ2-7; tentatively, D is TRBD1 (5 bases). The germline CDR1 and CDR2 sequences are SNHLY and FYNNEI. Trimming took 6 bases from V and 3 from J, leaving 15 bases between them. The CDR3 covers 14 residues. The CDR3 here is CASRVTVTYYEQYF. Written as DNA, the CDR3 is TGTGCCAGCAGGGTGACAGTAACATACTACGAGCAGTACTTC.

This clone has only a few counts. This sequence joins TRBV15 and TRBJ1-1; perhaps TRBD1 as D (6 bases). Trimming pared 8 bases from V and 4 bases from J, leaving 11 bases between. CDR3 length: 12 amino acids. Germline V gene data show CDR1 as LNHNV and CDR2 as YYDKDF (reference sequence). CDR3: CATSQGSTEAFF. CDR3 nucleotides: TGTGCCACCTCTCAGGGGAGCACTGAAGCTTTCTTT.

The V call is TRBV5-1, the J call TRBJ2-7, with a weak D call TRBD1 (6 bases). This CDR3 region has 12 residues. Trimming cost V 4 bases and J 5 bases, with 10 bases left between them. Germline CDR1 and CDR2: SGHRS and YFSETQ. The CDR3 coding sequence is TGCGCCAGCAGCCCCGGGACAAACGAGCAGTACTTC. It specifies CASSPGTNEQYF.

The chain is built from TRBV20-1 and TRBJ2-5; D is undetermined. The CDR3 is 11 amino acids. Trimming removed 3 bases at V and 7 bases at J, with 9 bases between. Germline V CDR1 and CDR2: DFQATT, SNEGSKA (reference sequence). DNA of the CDR3: TGCAGTGCTAGCCGTAGTGGGACCCAGTACTTC. Its translation is CSASRSGTQYF.

The CDR3 DNA reads TGTGCCAGCAGTCGGACTAGCGGGCCGAAAGAGACCCAGTACTTC. Protein sequence: CASSRTSGPKETQYF. V gene TRBV6-6 combines with J gene TRBJ2-5, with 11 bases matching TRBD2. Germline assignment: CDR1 MNHNY and CDR2 SVGAGI (reference sequence). CDR3 length equals 15 residues. V was pared by 5 bases and J by 3 bases, with 5 bases of the junction left unmatched.

The chain joins TRBV6-1 to TRBJ1-5; D gene ambiguous. Germline lookup yields CDR1 MNHNS and CDR2 SASEGT. Trimming shortened V by 8 bases and J by 3 bases, and 8 bases separated the two germline ends. This CDR3 region has 12 residues. In nucleotides, the CDR3 is TGTGCCAGCGGAGAGAACAATCAGCCCCAGCATTTT. It translates to CASGENNQPQHF.

The rearrangement uses TRBV9 and TRBJ2-3; 8 bases are a match to TRBD1. CDR1 SGDLS and CDR2 YYNGEE come from the germline V gene. The J segment lost 2 bases and the V segment lost 2 bases, leaving 7 bases of the junction unmatched. The CDR3 extends over 16 amino acids. The CDR3 loop reads CASSVRRTGITDTQYF. In DNA, the CDR3 is TGTGCCAGCAGCGTTCGCCGGACAGGGATCACAGATACGCAGTATTTT.

The V gene is TRBV6-1, the J gene TRBJ2-7; 8 bases are shared with TRBD1. Germline loops: CDR1 MNHNS, CDR2 SASEGT. V lost 4 bases and J lost 3; bases outside the gene matches: 8. The CDR3 covers 15 residues. The DNA of the CDR3 is TGTGCCAGCAGTGTCTTGACAGGGGACTTCTACGAGCAGTACTTC. Its protein product is CASSVLTGDFYEQYF.

V and J are TRBV7-9 and TRBJ2-1; 8 bases match TRBD2. CDR1 SEHNR and CDR2 FQNEAQ come from the germline V gene (reference sequence). The CDR3 extends over 17 amino acids. With V trimmed by 3 bases and J by 4 bases, 11 bases remained unmatched. CDR3 coding DNA: TGTGCCAGCAGCTTTTCAGCAGCGGGGGCGATTTACAATGAGCAGTTCTTC. Translating gives CASSFSAAGAIYNEQFF. The full variable domain, in which reference TRBV7-9 and TRBJ2-1 provide the parts outside the CDR3, is DTGVSQNPRHKITKRGQNVTFRCDPISEHNRLYWYRQTLGQGPEFLTYFQNEAQLEKSRLLSDRFSAERPKGSFSTLEIQRTEQGDSAMYLCASSFSAAGAIYNEQFFGPGTRLTVL.

The genes are TRBV6-5 and TRBJ1-2; a weak D match, TRBD1 (5 bases). Germline assignment: CDR1 MNHEY and CDR2 SVGAGI. V was cut by 2 bases and J by 1 base, with 8 bases left in between. CDR3 size: 14 residues. The CDR3 loop reads CASSYTDSNYGYTF. For the CDR3, the DNA is TGTGCCAGCAGTTACACCGACAGTAACTATGGCTACACCTTC.

The rearrangement links TRBV5-4 to TRBJ2-7, with 11 bases lining up with TRBD2. V lost 4 bases to trimming and J lost 2 bases; unmatched junction nucleotides: 5. CDR1 and CDR2 from the germline V gene are SGHNT and YYREEE (reference sequence). This CDR3 region has 15 residues. The CDR3 sequence is CASSGGTSGTYEQYF. The CDR3 bases are TGTGCCAGCAGCGGCGGGACTAGCGGTACCTACGAGCAGTACTTC.

This chain connects TRBV6-1 to TRBJ2-1; D is unclear. The V and J ends lost 0 bases and 13 bases respectively, with 13 bases between them. This CDR3 region has 13 residues. Per germline, CDR1 MNHNS and CDR2 SASEGT. The CDR3 bases are TGTGCCAGCAGTGAAGCCCTCAGGTGGGCTCAGTTCTTC. It yields the protein CASSEALRWAQFF.

This clone was detected once. The V call is TRBV9, the J call TRBJ2-5; D is perhaps TRBD2 (7 bases). Germline CDR1 reads SGDLS; CDR2 reads YYNGEE. V lost 4 bases and J lost 0, with 16 bases in between. The CDR3 contains 16 residues. The CDR3 sequence is CASSPSGGGHQETQYF. As DNA, the CDR3 is TGTGCCAGCAGCCCGAGCGGCGGGGGCCACCAAGAGACCCAGTACTTC. Combining the CDR3 with reference TRBV9 and TRBJ2-5 gives the whole variable domain DSGVTQTPKHLITATGQRVTLRCSPRSGDLSVYWYQQSLDQGLQFLIQYYNGEERAKGNILERFSAQQFPDLHSELNLSSLELGDSALYFCASSPSGGGHQETQYFGPGTRLLVL.

V and J are TRBV5-4 and TRBJ2-3; TRBD1 agrees at 9 bases. CDR3 length: 16 residues. The J segment lost 1 base and the V segment lost 4 bases, leaving 7 bases of the junction unmatched. Germline V gene lookup returns CDR1 SGHNT and CDR2 YYREEE (reference sequence). This chain's CDR3 is CASSQTDRGGTDTQYF. The CDR3 bases are TGTGCCAGCAGCCAAACCGACAGGGGGGGCACAGATACGCAGTATTTT.

The chain has TRBV27 and TRBJ2-7; 8 positions match TRBD2. The J segment lost 9 bases and the V segment lost 2 bases, leaving 12 bases of the junction unmatched. The germline gives CDR1 MNHEY, CDR2 SMNVEV (reference sequence). This CDR3 is built from 15 residues. The CDR3 sequence: CASSLNPAGTRRQYF. CDR3 nucleotide sequence: TGTGCCAGCAGTTTAAACCCAGCCGGGACTAGGAGGCAGTACTTC.

The rearrangement uses TRBV11-2 and TRBJ1-1; TRBD1 might be the D (6 bases). Trimming stripped 6 bases from V and 3 bases from J, with 14 bases between. CDR1 and CDR2 (germline): SGHAT, FQNNGV. The CDR3 loop spans 14 amino acids. In DNA form, the CDR3 reads TGTGCCAGCAGTCGAGCAGGGGATTACACTGAAGCTTTCTTT. The encoded protein is CASSRAGDYTEAFF.

V usage is TRBV4-2 and J usage is TRBJ2-5; 8 nucleotides align to TRBD2. Looked up from germline, CDR1 is LGHNA and CDR2 is YNFKEQ. V was clipped by 1 base and J by 4 bases; unmatched bases: 2. The CDR3 spans 14 residues. DNA for the CDR3: TGTGCCAGCAGCCAAGGGGCGGGGGGAGAGACCCAGTACTTC. As protein: CASSQGAGGETQYF.

V and J are TRBV11-3 and TRBJ2-3; 8 bases map to TRBD1. The V and J ends lost 5 bases and 0 bases, in that order; junction bases with no gene match: 4. The CDR3 runs to 15 residues. The germline CDR1 and CDR2 sequences are SGHNT and YENEEA. CDR3 nucleotide sequence: TGTGCCAGCAGCATCAGGACAGGGAGCACAGATACGCAGTATTTT. The encoded protein is CASSIRTGSTDTQYF.

The CDR3 nucleotides read TGTGCCTGGAGTATTGGGCCAGATTATAACCAGCCCCAGCATTTT. It encodes CAWSIGPDYNQPQHF. The rearrangement uses TRBV30 and TRBJ1-5; D remains unclear. Looked up from germline, CDR1 is GTSNPN and CDR2 is SVGIG (reference sequence). This CDR3 spans 15 amino acids. V dropped 2 bases and J dropped 7 bases, with 18 bases sitting between them.

V is TRBV20-1 and J is TRBJ1-2; the match to TRBD1 covers 8 bases. V was pared by 7 bases and J by 9 bases, with 4 bases of the junction left unmatched. The CDR3 sequence is 10 residues long. Germline lookup yields CDR1 DFQATT and CDR2 SNEGSKA (reference sequence). The CDR3 sequence: CSGGDRRYTF. The CDR3, as DNA: TGCAGTGGAGGGGACAGGCGCTACACCTTC.

J is TRBJ2-7 and V is TRBV7-6; weak D call: TRBD1 (6 bases). The CDR3 length is 15 residues. Trimming took off 5 bases at V and 0 bases at J, with 14 bases between the two ends. Germline CDR1 SGHVS, CDR2 FNYEAQ. CDR3 in DNA: TGTGCCAGCAGCCGGGACATCCACAGCTCCTACGAGCAGTACTTC. Protein: CASSRDIHSSYEQYF. Looking up the rest from reference TRBV7-6 and TRBJ2-7 gives the full variable domain: GAGVSQSPRYKVTKRGQDVALRCDPISGHVSLYWYRQALGQGPEFLTYFNYEAQQDKSGLPNDRFSAERPEGSISTLTIQRTEQRDSAMYRCASSRDIHSSYEQYFGPGTRLTVT.

The V call is TRBV15, the J call TRBJ2-7; the D gene is possibly TRBD2 (5 bases). The length of the CDR3 is 17 residues. Trimming took off 0 bases at V and 2 bases at J, with 17 bases between the two ends. Germline V gene lookup returns CDR1 LNHNV and CDR2 YYDKDF (reference sequence). This chain's CDR3 is CATSREAPPRVPYEQYF. In nucleotides, the CDR3 is TGTGCCACCAGCAGAGAGGCCCCCCCGCGGGTCCCCTACGAGCAGTACTTC.

The chain carries TRBV2 and TRBJ1-1; 7 bases map to TRBD1. With V trimmed by 9 bases and J by 0 bases, 4 bases remained unmatched. Germline V lookup: CDR1 SNHLY, CDR2 FYNNEI. CDR3 length: 13 amino acids. CDR3: CARNRGMNTEAFF. The CDR3 nucleotides are TGTGCCAGGAACAGGGGAATGAACACTGAAGCTTTCTTT.

The chain links TRBV19 to TRBJ2-5; TRBD1 matches 8 bases. The CDR3 runs to 15 residues. In germline, CDR1 is LNHDA, CDR2 SQIVND (reference sequence). After removal of 1 base from V and 4 bases from J, the junction contained 5 bases not matched to a gene. The CDR3 sequence: CASSIALGQGETQYF. CDR3 nucleotides: TGTGCCAGTAGTATAGCCCTCGGACAGGGAGAGACCCAGTACTTC.